This T cell receptor beta chain derives from a study of beta chain features in type 1 diabetes. A word on this clone: Its antigen remains unidentified.

The CDR3 is 13 amino acids. From germline, CDR1 is SGHAT and CDR2 FQDESV (reference sequence). The V end lost 4 bases, the J end lost 9 bases, and 16 bases lay between the germline ends. Every bit of the isolated RNA underwent reverse transcription, so sequencing read expressed TCRB transcripts. Assay: immunoSEQ multiplex PCR; the TCRdb copy retains only in-frame clones and omits some. The sample shows about 620,000 clones, around a sixth of them seen only once. Study-wide results and caveats: Among type 1 diabetes patients, VDJ junctions had fewer insertions and more deletions. Because the template was cDNA, high-expressing cells might be over-represented. Still unanswered here is whether HLA type influences TCRB rearrangement.

CD45RO/CCR7/CD25/CD127/CD95/CD27 sorting isolated CD4+ naive, central memory, regulatory and stem cell-like memory cells. The sample was naive CD4+ T cells from blood. The rearrangement uses TRBV11-1 and TRBJ2-7, with a tentative D call TRBD2 (6 bases). This TCR derives from a man between 18 and 29 years old in good health. CDR3: CASSSKWRVGQYF. The CDR3 DNA reads as TGTGCCAGCAGCTCCAAATGGAGGGTCGGGCAGTACTTC.